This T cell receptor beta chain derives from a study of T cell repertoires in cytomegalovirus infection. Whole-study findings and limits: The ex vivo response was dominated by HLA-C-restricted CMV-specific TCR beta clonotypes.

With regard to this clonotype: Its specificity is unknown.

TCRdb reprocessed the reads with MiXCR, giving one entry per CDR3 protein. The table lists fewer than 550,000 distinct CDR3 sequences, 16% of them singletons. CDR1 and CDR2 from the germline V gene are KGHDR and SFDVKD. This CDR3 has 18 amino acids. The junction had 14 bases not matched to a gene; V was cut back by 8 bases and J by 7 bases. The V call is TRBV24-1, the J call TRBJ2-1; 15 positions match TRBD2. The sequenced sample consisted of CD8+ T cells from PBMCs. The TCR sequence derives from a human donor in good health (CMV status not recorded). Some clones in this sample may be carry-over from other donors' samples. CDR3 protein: CATTPNTRTSGRANEQFF. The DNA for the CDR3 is TGTGCCACCACCCCGAATACTAGGACTAGCGGGAGGGCAAATGAGCAGTTCTTC.